This T cell receptor (beta chain) was observed in a study of shared clonotypes between healthy human individuals. Study-wide results and limits: The genetic and exposure-history diversity represented was limited by few donors.

Germline V gene sequence: CDR1 ENHRY, CDR2 SYGVKD. The V and J ends lost 8 bases and 8 bases, in that order; junction bases with no gene match: 10. The CDR3 extends over 14 amino acids. Generated by immunoSEQ multiplex PCR, the TCRdb table keeps only in-frame clones and is missing some. In the table there are more than 90,000 clones, about two thirds of which are singletons. A note on this clone: The antigen remains unidentified.

The sample taken for sequencing was memory CD8+ T cells sorted from blood. Subset here: CD45RO+ cells pooled with CCR7-negative TemRA cells. The sequence derives from a man aged 25 to 40 in good health. The chain couples TRBV10-3 to TRBJ2-1; 9 nucleotides agree with TRBD2. The CDR3 protein is CAIWASGMGDEQFF. The CDR3 region has the DNA TGTGCCATCTGGGCTAGCGGGATGGGCGATGAGCAGTTCTTC.